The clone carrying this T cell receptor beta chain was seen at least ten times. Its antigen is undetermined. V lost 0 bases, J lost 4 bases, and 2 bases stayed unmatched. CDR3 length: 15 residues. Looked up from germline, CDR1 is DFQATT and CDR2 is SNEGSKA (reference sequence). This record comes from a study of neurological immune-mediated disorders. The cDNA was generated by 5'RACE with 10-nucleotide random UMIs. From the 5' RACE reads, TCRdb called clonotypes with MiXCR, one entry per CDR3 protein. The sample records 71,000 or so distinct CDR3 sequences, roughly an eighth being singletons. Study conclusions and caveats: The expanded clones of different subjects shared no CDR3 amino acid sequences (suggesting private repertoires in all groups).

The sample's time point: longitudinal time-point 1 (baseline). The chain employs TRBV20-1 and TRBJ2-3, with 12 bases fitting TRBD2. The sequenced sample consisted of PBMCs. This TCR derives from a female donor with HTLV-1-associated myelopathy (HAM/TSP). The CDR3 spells CSARERLAGADTQYF. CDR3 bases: TGCAGTGCTAGAGAGCGACTAGCGGGGGCAGATACGCAGTATTTT.